These 32 T cell receptor beta chains share one sample of origin, sequenced in a study of blood T cell repertoires in COVID-19. Assay: immunoSEQ multiplex PCR; the TCRdb copy retains only in-frame clones and omits some. This sample has roughly 270,000 clones, with 70% to 90% found just once. The sample taken for sequencing was peripheral blood. The receptors originated from a man aged 50 to 59 with active or convalescent COVID-19.

The chain has TRBV11-2 and TRBJ1-2, with D possibly matching TRBD1 (6 bases). CDR1 SGHAT and CDR2 FQNNGV come from the germline V gene. The CDR3 totals 13 residues. With 5 bases removed from V and 8 bases from J, the gap between germline ends came to 15 bases. The CDR3 DNA reads as TGTGCCAGCAGCAATCGACAGGCCCGAGGCTACACCTTC. Its translation: CASSNRQARGYTF. The variable domain in full, with the rest retrieved from reference TRBV11-2 and TRBJ1-2, is EAGVAQSPRYKIIEKRQSVAFWCNPISGHATLYWYQQILGQGPKLLIQFQNNGVVDDSQLPKDRFSAERLKGVDSTLKIQPAKLEDSAVYLCASSNRQARGYTFGSGTRLTVV.

This sequence joins TRBV11-2 and TRBJ1-2, with D perhaps matching TRBD1 (6 bases). The V end lost 1 base, the J end lost 4 bases, and 10 bases lay between the germline ends. Germline lookup yields CDR1 SGHAT and CDR2 FQNNGV. This CDR3 region has 14 residues. The CDR3 here is CASSLGTAAYGYTF. In DNA, the CDR3 is TGTGCCAGCAGCTTAGGGACAGCCGCCTATGGCTACACCTTC.

The J gene is TRBJ2-1, the V gene TRBV6-5; the match to TRBD2 covers 11 bases. With V trimmed by 5 bases and J by 7 bases, 7 bases remained unmatched. In germline, CDR1 is MNHEY, CDR2 SVGAGI. The CDR3 runs to 15 residues. CDR3 in amino acids: CASSLTSGIINEQFF. The CDR3 DNA follows: TGTGCCAGCAGTCTGACTAGCGGGATTATAAATGAGCAGTTCTTC.

The chain joins TRBV18 to TRBJ2-2, with TRBD1 identical over 8 bases. Germline values: CDR1 KGHSH, CDR2 LQKENI. Trimming cost V 3 bases and J 3 bases; bases outside gene matches: 6. The CDR3 is 16 residues long. In DNA, the CDR3 is TGTGCCAGCTCACCTCAGGGGGCTAGTGACACCGGGGAGCTGTTTTTT. Translation gives CASSPQGASDTGELFF.

This clone was detected a few times. The genes are TRBV5-1 and TRBJ1-1; weak D call: TRBD1 (5 bases). Trimming took off 3 bases at V and 1 base at J, with 13 bases between the two ends. The CDR3 runs to 15 residues. Germline V gives CDR1 SGHRS, CDR2 YFSETQ. The CDR3 region has the DNA TGCGCCAGCAGCTGGGGGGACTCAACGAACACTGAAGCTTTCTTT. It codes for CASSWGDSTNTEAFF.

The CDR3 loop is CASSQDRILLNEQFF. CDR3 coding DNA: TGTGCCAGCAGCCAAGATAGGATACTACTCAATGAGCAGTTCTTC. The gene calls are TRBV4-2 and TRBJ2-1; D ambiguous. The CDR3 loop spans 15 amino acids. Germline V gene sequence: CDR1 LGHNA, CDR2 YNFKEQ. The V and J ends lost 0 bases and 6 bases respectively, with 12 bases between them.

The rearrangement uses TRBV19 and TRBJ2-6; TRBD2 aligns across 10 bases. V shed 4 bases, J shed 0 bases, and the junction held 6 bases outside the gene matches. Germline V gene sequence: CDR1 LNHDA, CDR2 SQIVND (reference sequence). This CDR3 spans 18 amino acids. CDR3 DNA sequence: TGTGCCAGTAGTAAACGGGCTAGCGGGGGCTCTGGGGCCAACGTCCTGACTTTC. It codes for CASSKRASGGSGANVLTF.

The V and J genes are TRBV3-1 (or the pseudogene TRBV3-2) and TRBJ2-1; perhaps TRBD2 as D (5 bases). V was cut by 3 bases and J by 8 bases, with 8 bases left in between. Germline V gene lookup returns CDR1 LGHDT and CDR2 YNNKEL (reference sequence). This CDR3 has 12 amino acids. CDR3 protein: CASSHPGDEQFF. The DNA of the CDR3 is TGTGCCAGCAGCCATCCCGGGGATGAGCAGTTCTTC.

This sequence joins TRBV7-9 and TRBJ2-3; 10 nucleotides align to TRBD2. Germline V gene sequence: CDR1 SEHNR, CDR2 FQNEAQ (reference sequence). There are 15 residues in the CDR3. V gave up 3 bases and J gave up 4 bases; unmatched junction bases: 4. Here the CDR3 DNA reads TGTGCCAGCAGCTTGGAGCTAGCGGGAGCAGATACGCAGTATTTT. Translated: CASSLELAGADTQYF.

The rearrangement uses TRBV4-1 and TRBJ2-7; 9 bases agree with TRBD1. V dropped 3 bases and J dropped 3; count of bases not matched to a gene: 9. The CDR3 is made up of 16 amino acids. Per germline, CDR1 MGHRA and CDR2 YSYEKL. The CDR3 DNA reads as TGCGCCAGCAGCCAGTCCGGGACAGGGCTTAGCTACGAGCAGTACTTC. Translation gives CASSQSGTGLSYEQYF.

The chain employs TRBV5-1 and TRBJ2-3; a possible D gene is TRBD1 (5 bases). The CDR3 consists of 15 residues. Trimming removed 4 bases at V and 0 bases at J, with 12 bases between. The germline gives CDR1 SGHRS, CDR2 YFSETQ. The CDR3 DNA reads as TGCGCCAGCAGCCCCTCCCGACAGAGCACAGATACGCAGTATTTT. As protein: CASSPSRQSTDTQYF. The variable domain in full, completed from reference TRBV5-1 and TRBJ2-3, reads KAGVTQTPRYLIKTRGQQVTLSCSPISGHRSVSWYQQTPGQGLQFLFEYFSETQRNKGNFPGRFSGRQFSNSRSEMNVSTLELGDSALYLCASSPSRQSTDTQYFGPGTRLTVL.

This clone has just one count. V is TRBV21-1 and J is TRBJ2-4; the table names TRBD2, a call not compared with the DNA. TRBV21-1 is shown as a pseudogene. The CDR3 consists of 18 residues. The CDR3 sequence: CASSKLAGGALAKNIQYF. The CDR3 nucleotides read TGTGCCAGCAGCAAACTAGCGGGGGGAGCCCTAGCCAAAAACATTCAGTACTTC.

CDR3 loop: CASSIGSRGNQPQHF. DNA for the CDR3: TGTGCCAGTAGTATTGGAAGTCGGGGCAATCAGCCCCAGCATTTT. This chain uses TRBV19 with TRBJ1-5; D gene uncertain. Germline CDR1 reads LNHDA; CDR2 reads SQIVND (reference sequence). CDR3 length: 15 amino acids. V was shortened by 3 bases and J by 2 bases, with 11 bases between the two germline ends.

The rearrangement uses TRBV5-4 and TRBJ2-7; 9 nucleotides agree with TRBD1. This CDR3 comprises 15 residues. V lost 3 bases, J lost 5 bases, and 9 bases stayed unmatched. Germline CDR1 reads SGHNT; CDR2 reads YYREEE (reference sequence). CDR3 loop: CASSYGTGPRDEQYF. The CDR3 DNA is TGTGCCAGCAGCTACGGGACAGGGCCAAGGGACGAGCAGTACTTC.

The rearrangement joins TRBV7-3 to TRBJ2-1; 7 nucleotides line up with TRBD2. After removal of 0 bases from V and 0 bases from J, the junction contained 2 bases not matched to a gene. Germline V gives CDR1 SGHTA, CDR2 FQGTGA. CDR3 size: 16 residues. The CDR3 reads CASSLTAGSSYNEQFF. CDR3 nucleotide sequence: TGTGCCAGCAGCTTAACAGCGGGATCCTCCTACAATGAGCAGTTCTTC.

The genes are TRBV4-1 and TRBJ1-2; D not resolved. This CDR3 is 13 amino acids long. Germline CDR1 is MGHRA and CDR2 is YSYEKL. Trimming shortened V by 1 base and J by 8 bases, and 11 bases separated the two germline ends. CDR3 in DNA: TGCGCCAGCAGCCAAGGAGGCCAACTCGGCTACACCTTC. It codes for CASSQGGQLGYTF.

The V gene is TRBV15, the J gene TRBJ2-6; 7 nucleotides line up with TRBD1. CDR1 is LNHNV, CDR2 YYDKDF, per germline (reference sequence). CDR3 size: 15 residues. The V gene end was trimmed by 1 base and the J gene end by 6 bases; junction bases not matched to a gene: 3. CDR3 loop: CATSRAGGAANVLTF. The CDR3 nucleotides read TGTGCCACCAGCAGAGCAGGGGGAGCGGCCAACGTCCTGACTTTC. Full variable domain (rest looked up from reference TRBV15 and TRBJ2-6): DAMVIQNPRYQVTQFGKPVTLSCSQTLNHNVMYWYQQKSSQAPKLLFHYYDKDFNNEADTPDNFQSRRPNTSFCFLDIRSPGLGDTAMYLCATSRAGGAANVLTFGAGSRLTVL.

The chain is built from TRBV19 and TRBJ2-2; a weak D match, TRBD2 (6 bases). Germline V gives CDR1 LNHDA, CDR2 SQIVND (reference sequence). The CDR3 sequence is 14 residues long. Trimming left V 4 bases short and J 4 bases short, with 10 bases between. The CDR3 reads CASSTGLITGELFF. DNA of the CDR3: TGTGCCAGTAGTACAGGACTAATCACCGGGGAGCTGTTTTTT.

CDR3 DNA sequence: TGTGCCAGCGCCGAGGTCGGGTCCTATAATTCACCCCTCCACTTT. The encoded protein is CASAEVGSYNSPLHF. V and J are TRBV3-1 (or the pseudogene TRBV3-2) and TRBJ1-6; D not resolved. The V gene lost 8 bases and the J gene lost 1 base, with 12 bases spanning the gap. The germline V gene has CDR1 LGHDT and CDR2 YNNKEL (reference sequence). The CDR3 consists of 15 residues.

The V call is TRBV3-1 (or the pseudogene TRBV3-2), the J call TRBJ1-1; D is unresolved. V was pared by 2 bases and J by 4 bases, with 11 bases between. Germline loops: CDR1 LGHDT, CDR2 YNNKEL (reference sequence). The CDR3 contains 14 residues. The CDR3 region has the DNA TGTGCCAGCAGCCAAAACTCCAGAGGCACTGAAGCTTTCTTT. Its translation is CASSQNSRGTEAFF.

The chain employs TRBV4-1 and TRBJ1-5; D unclear. This CDR3 has 15 amino acids. Germline V gene sequence: CDR1 MGHRA, CDR2 YSYEKL. V shed 0 bases and J shed 5 bases, with 11 bases lying between them. DNA for the CDR3: TGCGCCAGCAGCCAAGATATGTCGGGATATCAGCCCCAGCATTTT. It codes for CASSQDMSGYQPQHF.

The chain carries TRBV7-3 and TRBJ2-2; D is perhaps TRBD1 (6 bases). V lost 2 bases and J 8 bases, leaving 18 bases between the germline ends. Per germline, CDR1 SGHTA and CDR2 FQGTGA. This CDR3 is built from 16 residues. The CDR3 loop reads CASSLLGIAGAGELFF. The CDR3 region has the DNA TGTGCCAGCAGCTTATTAGGAATAGCAGGGGCGGGGGAGCTGTTTTTT.

This clone was counted only a few times. V gene TRBV6-4 combines with J gene TRBJ2-5, with D possibly TRBD1 on 6 matching bases. V was cut by 3 bases and J by 1 base, with 21 bases left in between. This CDR3 region has 18 residues. From germline, CDR1 is MRHNA and CDR2 SNTAGT. The CDR3 reads CASSDLKPPGQSQETQYF. In DNA form, the CDR3 reads TGTGCCAGCAGTGATCTAAAGCCCCCCGGACAGTCCCAAGAGACCCAGTACTTC.

The CDR3 nucleotides are TGCAGCGTTGGCCCAGGGGGTTCGGCTGAAGCTTTCTTT. Its translation is CSVGPGGSAEAFF. The V and J genes are TRBV29-1 and TRBJ1-1; 7 bases fit TRBD1. Germline CDR1 and CDR2: SQVTM and ANQGSEA. The CDR3 consists of 13 residues. V was clipped by 4 bases and J by 6 bases; unmatched bases: 8.

The rearrangement joins TRBV27 to TRBJ2-2, with TRBD2 matching over 8 bases. The CDR3 covers 14 residues. J gave up 6 bases and V 2 bases, and 2 bases lay outside the gene matches. Germline V gene sequence: CDR1 MNHEY, CDR2 SMNVEV (reference sequence). The CDR3 DNA sequence: TGTGCCAGCAGTTTAATCGGGGGGGCCGGGGAGCTGTTTTTT. Residues: CASSLIGGAGELFF.

The chain recombines TRBV18 with TRBJ2-3; 7 nucleotides match TRBD1. The germline V gene encodes CDR1 KGHSH and CDR2 LQKENI. Unmatched junction bases numbered 4, after V lost 3 bases and J lost 1 base. CDR3 length equals 15 residues. The DNA for the CDR3 is TGTGCCAGCTCACCTCGACAGGGACGCACAGATACGCAGTATTTT. It translates to CASSPRQGRTDTQYF.

This clone has a handful of counts. DNA for the CDR3: TGTGCCAGCAGTTACACTAACTCCTACGAGCAGTACTTC. This codes for CASSYTNSYEQYF. The rearrangement joins TRBV6-2 or TRBV6-3 to TRBJ2-7; D is uncertain. The CDR3 sequence is 13 residues long. V was clipped by 2 bases and J by 0 bases, with 5 bases between them. Germline V CDR1 and CDR2: MNHEY, SVGEGT.

The genes are TRBV6-5 and TRBJ2-7; the match to TRBD2 covers 9 bases. The junction had 10 bases not matched to a gene; V was cut back by 7 bases and J by 6 bases. Per germline, CDR1 MNHEY and CDR2 SVGAGI. This CDR3 has 14 residues. CDR3 coding DNA: TGTGCCAGCAATGGTGCGGGAGGGCCGTCCGAGCAGTACTTC. Translated: CASNGAGGPSEQYF.

V usage is TRBV9 and J usage is TRBJ2-3, with 9 bases lining up with TRBD2. The CDR3 covers 17 residues. Germline trimming cut 4 bases from V and 5 bases from J; bases unmatched to any gene: 14. Germline V gene lookup returns CDR1 SGDLS and CDR2 YYNGEE. CDR3 sequence (DNA): TGTGCCAGCAGCCCCCTCGGGGGTAGCGGGAGCGGAGATACGCAGTATTTT. Its protein product is CASSPLGGSGSGDTQYF.

The rearrangement links TRBV6-4 to TRBJ1-1; the D is unclear. Germline values: CDR1 MRHNA, CDR2 SNTAGT. The CDR3 length is 13 residues. Trimming left V 3 bases short and J 2 bases short, with 7 bases between. CDR3 bases: TGTGCCAGCAGTGAATTATTCAACACTGAAGCTTTCTTT. Protein product: CASSELFNTEAFF.

This chain joins TRBV28 and TRBJ2-3, with D unclear. V was clipped by 2 bases and J by 7 bases, with 7 bases between them. Germline assignment: CDR1 MDHEN and CDR2 SYDVKM. The CDR3 is 12 residues long. CDR3 coding DNA: TGTGCCAGCAGTTTAACTATAAATACGCAGTATTTT. It encodes CASSLTINTQYF.

This rearrangement joins TRBV27 to TRBJ2-2, with 11 bases matching TRBD1. Germline assignment: CDR1 MNHEY and CDR2 SMNVEV (reference sequence). The CDR3 totals 16 residues. V lost 5 bases and J lost 7; bases outside the gene matches: 9. The CDR3, as DNA: TGTGCCAGCAGTCCTGGACAGGGGGCGCCGGGCGGGGAGCTGTTTTTT. This gives the protein CASSPGQGAPGGELFF.